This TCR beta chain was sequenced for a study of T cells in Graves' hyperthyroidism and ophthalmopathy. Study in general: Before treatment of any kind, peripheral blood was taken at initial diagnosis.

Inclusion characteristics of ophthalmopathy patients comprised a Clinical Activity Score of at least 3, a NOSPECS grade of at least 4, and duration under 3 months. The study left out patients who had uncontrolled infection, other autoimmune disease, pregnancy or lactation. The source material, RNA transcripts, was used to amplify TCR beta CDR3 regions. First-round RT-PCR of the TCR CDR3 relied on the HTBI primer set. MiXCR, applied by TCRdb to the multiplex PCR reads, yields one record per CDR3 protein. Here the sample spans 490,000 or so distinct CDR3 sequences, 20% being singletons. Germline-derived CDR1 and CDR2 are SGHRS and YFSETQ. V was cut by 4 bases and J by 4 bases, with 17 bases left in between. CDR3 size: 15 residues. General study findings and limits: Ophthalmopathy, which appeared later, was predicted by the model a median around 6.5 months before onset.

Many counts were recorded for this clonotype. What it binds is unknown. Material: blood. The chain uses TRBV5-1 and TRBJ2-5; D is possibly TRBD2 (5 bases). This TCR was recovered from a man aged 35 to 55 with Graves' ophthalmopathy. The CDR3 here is CASSLDRVGRETQYF. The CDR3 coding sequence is TGCGCCAGCAGCCTGGACCGAGTGGGGAGAGAGACCCAGTACTTC.